The next 11 T cell receptor beta chains were all read from a single sample in a study of blood T cells in healthy people across ages. A second 7 to 11 cycle PCR used barcoded and J-beta primers. MiXCR, run by TCRdb on the 5' RACE reads, gives a single entry per CDR3 protein. Of about 930,000 distinct CDR3 sequences listed, about 28% are singletons. A further study also used this sample, focusing on T cells of mothers and their children.

Sequenced input: blood. The source is a woman between 40 and 55 years old in good health.

There are many counts of this clonotype. The CDR3 sequence: CASSLAMGQEATYGYTF. CDR3 in DNA: TGTGCCAGCAGTTTAGCGATGGGCCAGGAGGCGACTTATGGCTACACCTTC. V and J are TRBV12-3 or TRBV12-4 and TRBJ1-2; D not resolved. The length of the CDR3 is 17 residues. The V end lost 0 bases, the J end lost 5 bases, and 19 bases lay between the germline ends.

This clonotype was picked up one time. Mismatch with germline at one junction end may stem from a read error. This sequence joins TRBV24-1 and TRBJ2-3; possibly TRBD1 for D (8 bases). CDR1 KGHDR and CDR2 SFDVKD come from the germline V gene. This CDR3 comprises 19 residues. CDR3 residues: CATSATHSGQGGLADMQYF. The DNA of the CDR3 is TGTGCCACCAGTGCCACACACTCCGGACAGGGAGGGTTGGCAGATATGCAGTATTTT.

This clonotype has only a few counts. The chain couples TRBV18 to TRBJ1-1; TRBD1 is a possible D gene (6 bases). The V gene lost 4 bases and the J gene lost 0 bases, with 12 bases spanning the gap. The CDR3 length is 15 residues. Germline lookup yields CDR1 KGHSH and CDR2 LQKENI. CDR3 amino acids: CASSRAGTLNTEAFF. CDR3 DNA sequence: TGTGCCAGCTCACGCGCGGGGACATTGAACACTGAAGCTTTCTTT.

This clonotype was recorded a few times. V gene TRBV7-8 combines with J gene TRBJ2-5, with D perhaps given as TRBD1 or TRBD2 (5 bases each). Germline-derived CDR1 and CDR2 are SGHVS and FQNEAQ. The CDR3 consists of 14 residues. The V gene lost 5 bases and the J gene lost 1 base, with 11 bases spanning the gap. This CDR3 reads CASSRDASQETQYF. CDR3 coding DNA: TGTGCCAGCAGCCGGGACGCCTCCCAAGAGACCCAGTACTTC.

The chain has TRBV29-1 and TRBJ2-1; 8 positions match TRBD2. CDR1 is SQVTM and CDR2 is ANQGSEA in the germline V gene. The CDR3 length is 15 residues. V lost 0 bases, J lost 7 bases, and 8 bases stayed unmatched. CDR3: CSVEERRGDLNEQFF. CDR3 nucleotide sequence: TGCAGCGTTGAAGAGAGGCGGGGGGACTTAAATGAGCAGTTCTTC.

The chain is built from TRBV7-2 and TRBJ2-1; 9 bases agree with TRBD1. CDR1 is SGHTA and CDR2 is FQGNSA in the germline V gene. This CDR3 region has 16 residues. V was pared by 2 bases and J by 7 bases, with 9 bases of the junction left unmatched. The CDR3 spells CASSLRGDRVGNEQFF. The CDR3 bases are TGTGCCAGCAGCTTAAGGGGGGACAGGGTGGGGAATGAGCAGTTCTTC. Filled out from reference TRBV7-2 and TRBJ2-1, the complete variable domain reads GAGVSQSPSNKVTEKGKDVELRCDPISGHTALYWYRQSLGQGLEFLIYFQGNSAPDKSGLPSDRFSAERTGGSVSTLTIQRTQQEDSAVYLCASSLRGDRVGNEQFFGPGTRLTVL.

The table lists this clonotype with a few counts. The chain couples TRBV24-1 to TRBJ2-3, with D perhaps being TRBD1 or TRBD2 (5 bases each). Trimming removed 7 bases from V and 1 base from J, with 8 bases in between. This CDR3 region has 13 residues. Germline values: CDR1 KGHDR, CDR2 SFDVKD. The CDR3 sequence is CATSRDGTDTQYF. In nucleotides, the CDR3 is TGTGCCACCAGCCGGGACGGCACAGATACGCAGTATTTT.

With respect to this clonotype: This may arise from a read error, as a much more abundant clone is one base away. The V call is TRBV7-2, the J call TRBJ1-4; D remains unclear. The CDR3 is made up of 14 amino acids. Germline CDR1 SGHTA, CDR2 FQGNSA. The CDR3 region has the DNA TGTGCCAGCAGCTTTAGCGGGCCGAATGAAAAACGGTTTTTT. This encodes CASSFSGPNEKRFF.

This clonotype appeared many times. V and J are TRBV3-1 and TRBJ2-4, with no clear D. CDR1 is LGHDT, CDR2 YNNKEL, per germline (reference sequence). The V and J ends lost 3 bases and 0 bases respectively, with 9 bases between them. This CDR3 has 15 amino acids. The CDR3 DNA sequence: TGTGCCAGCAGCCAGGTGGATCTAGCCAAAAACATTCAGTACTTC. Amino acids: CASSQVDLAKNIQYF.

This clonotype has at least ten counts. V usage is TRBV28 and J usage is TRBJ2-7; 8 bases are shared with TRBD2. Trimming removed 5 bases from V and 0 bases from J; junction bases left unmatched: 6. This CDR3 region has 15 residues. Per the germline V gene, CDR1 is MDHEN and CDR2 is SYDVKM. The CDR3 reads CASSPFAGGSYEQYF. The CDR3 DNA follows: TGTGCCAGCAGTCCCTTTGCGGGGGGCTCCTACGAGCAGTACTTC.

DNA of the CDR3: TGCGCCAGCAGCTTGGCACGACAGGGCGAGACCCAGTACTTC. Translating gives CASSLARQGETQYF. The rearrangement uses TRBV5-1 and TRBJ2-5; 7 bases line up with TRBD1. This CDR3 is 14 amino acids long. J lost 5 bases, V lost 0 bases, and 4 bases had no gene match. In germline, CDR1 is SGHRS, CDR2 YFSETQ.